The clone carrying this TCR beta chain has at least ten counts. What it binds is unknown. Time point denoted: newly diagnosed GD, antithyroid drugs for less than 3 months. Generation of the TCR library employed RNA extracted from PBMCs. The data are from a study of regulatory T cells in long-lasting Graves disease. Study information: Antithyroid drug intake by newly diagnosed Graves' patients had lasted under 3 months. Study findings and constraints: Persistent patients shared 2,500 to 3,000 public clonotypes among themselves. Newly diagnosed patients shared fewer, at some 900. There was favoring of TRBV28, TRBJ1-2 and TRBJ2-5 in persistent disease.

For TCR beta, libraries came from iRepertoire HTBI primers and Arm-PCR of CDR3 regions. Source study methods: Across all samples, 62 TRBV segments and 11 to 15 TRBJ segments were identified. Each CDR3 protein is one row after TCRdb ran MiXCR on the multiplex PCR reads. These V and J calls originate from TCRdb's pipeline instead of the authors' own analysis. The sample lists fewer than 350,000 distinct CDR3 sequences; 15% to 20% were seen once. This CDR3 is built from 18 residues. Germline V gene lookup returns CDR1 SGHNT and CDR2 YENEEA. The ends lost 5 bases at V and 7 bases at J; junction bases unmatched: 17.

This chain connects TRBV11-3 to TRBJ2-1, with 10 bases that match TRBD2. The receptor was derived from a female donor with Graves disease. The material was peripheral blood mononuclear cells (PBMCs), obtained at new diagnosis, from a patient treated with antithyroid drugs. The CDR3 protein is CASSGSSASGRPWNEQFF. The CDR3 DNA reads TGTGCCAGCAGCGGGTCCTCGGCTAGCGGGAGACCCTGGAATGAGCAGTTCTTC.